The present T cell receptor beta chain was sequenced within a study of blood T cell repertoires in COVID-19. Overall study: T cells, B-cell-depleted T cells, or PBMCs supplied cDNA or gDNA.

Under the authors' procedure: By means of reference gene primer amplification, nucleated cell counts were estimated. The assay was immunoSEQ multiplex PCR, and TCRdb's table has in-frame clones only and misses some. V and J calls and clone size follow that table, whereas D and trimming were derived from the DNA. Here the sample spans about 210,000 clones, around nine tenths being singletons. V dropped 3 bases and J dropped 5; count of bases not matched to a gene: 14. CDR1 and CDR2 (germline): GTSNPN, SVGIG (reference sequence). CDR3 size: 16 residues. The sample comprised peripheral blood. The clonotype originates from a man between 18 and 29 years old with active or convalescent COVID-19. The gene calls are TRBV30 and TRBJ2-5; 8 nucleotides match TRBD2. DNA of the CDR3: TGTGCCTGGAGCGGTTGGTTAGCGGGATATGGGGAGACCCAGTACTTC. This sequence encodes CAWSGWLAGYGETQYF. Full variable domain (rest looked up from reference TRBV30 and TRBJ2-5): SQTIHQWPATLVQPVGSPLSLECTVEGTSNPNLYWYRQAAGRGLQLLFYSVGIGQISSEVPQNLSASRPQDRQFILSSKKLLLSDSGFYLCAWSGWLAGYGETQYFGPGTRLLVL.